The 14 T cell receptor beta chains below come from one sample, sequenced in a study of CD8+CD57+ T cells in acquired aplastic anemia. Researchers used genomic DNA as the template to profile TCR beta VDJ and CDR3. TCRdb reprocessed the reads via MiXCR and lists one record per CDR3 protein. The profile shows a few hundred thousand distinct CDR3 sequences, roughly 61% of them singletons. Before being chosen for sequencing, patients had shown CD8+CD57+ cell expansion by flow cytometry. Material: sorted CD4+, CD8+, or CD8+CD57+ T cells (not recorded which) from PBMCs. The receptors stem from a human donor with aplastic anemia.

This clonotype was seen many times. J is TRBJ2-7 and V is TRBV5-1; D is unclear. The CDR3 totals 14 residues. Germline CDR1 SGHRS, CDR2 YFSETQ. V was trimmed by 4 bases and J by 1 base, leaving 12 bases between them. The CDR3 coding sequence is TGCGCCAGCAGCCAAATGACGGAGTCCTACGAGCAGTACTTC. Residues: CASSQMTESYEQYF. Looking up the rest from reference TRBV5-1 and TRBJ2-7 gives the full variable domain: KAGVTQTPRYLIKTRGQQVTLSCSPISGHRSVSWYQQTPGQGLQFLFEYFSETQRNKGNFPGRFSGRQFSNSRSEMNVSTLELGDSALYLCASSQMTESYEQYFGPGTRLTVT.

This clonotype was detected ten times or more. V gene TRBV6-5 combines with J gene TRBJ1-2; D is perhaps TRBD1 (5 bases). This CDR3 spans 14 amino acids. Germline-derived CDR1 and CDR2 are MNHEY and SVGAGI. Trimming removed 2 bases at V and 3 bases at J, with 10 bases between. CDR3 sequence: CASSYDPGYYGYTF. The CDR3 DNA follows: TGTGCCAGCAGTTACGACCCAGGGTACTATGGCTACACCTTC.

This clonotype was recorded many times. CDR3 in DNA: TGTGCCAGCAGCGTAGGGTCAGGGGGCGATGAGCAGTTCTTC. Translated, it gives CASSVGSGGDEQFF. The J gene is TRBJ2-1, the V gene TRBV9; 8 nucleotides agree with TRBD1. Germline lookup yields CDR1 SGDLS and CDR2 YYNGEE. Trimming took 0 bases from V and 8 from J; bases not matched to a gene: 4. The CDR3 is 14 amino acids.

This chain links TRBV19 with TRBJ1-1; D remains unclear. This CDR3 has 12 amino acids. V was pared by 4 bases and J by 8 bases, with 11 bases between. Germline-derived CDR1 and CDR2 are LNHDA and SQIVND (reference sequence). In nucleotides, the CDR3 is TGTGCCAGTAGTACCCCGACTTTGGAAGCTTTCTTT. This encodes CASSTPTLEAFF.

The rearrangement joins TRBV7-2 to TRBJ2-2; 7 bases align to TRBD2. CDR3 size: 14 residues. Trimming removed 3 bases from V and 7 bases from J; junction bases left unmatched: 5. Germline CDR1 and CDR2: SGHTA and FQGNSA. The CDR3 is CASSFGGGGGELFF. The CDR3, as DNA: TGTGCCAGCAGCTTCGGCGGGGGAGGCGGGGAGCTGTTTTTT.

This chain connects TRBV9 to TRBJ1-3; no firm D call. Trimming pared 2 bases from V and 4 bases from J, leaving 16 bases between. There are 16 residues in the CDR3. Germline V lookup: CDR1 SGDLS, CDR2 YYNGEE. This chain's CDR3 is CASSVTSSGAGNTIYF. In DNA form, the CDR3 reads TGTGCCAGCAGCGTTACATCCTCGGGAGCCGGAAACACCATATATTTT.

There are many counts of this clonotype. The genes are TRBV12-3 or TRBV12-4 and TRBJ1-2, with D tentatively TRBD1 (5 bases). The CDR3 spans 14 residues. V gave up 4 bases and J gave up 3 bases, with 12 bases separating them. CDR3 nucleotides: TGTGCCAGCAGTTCATGGGGGGAAGACTATGGCTACACCTTC. This sequence encodes CASSSWGEDYGYTF.

Here the CDR3 DNA reads TGCGCCAGAGACAGGGAATGGACTGAAGCTTTCTTT. Its translation is CARDREWTEAFF. V and J are TRBV5-1 and TRBJ1-1; 7 bases align to TRBD1. The CDR3 has 12 amino acids. The V gene's germline CDR1 is SGHRS and CDR2 YFSETQ. The junction had 6 bases not matched to a gene; V was cut back by 8 bases and J by 5 bases. Complete variable domain (other parts from reference TRBV5-1 and TRBJ1-1): KAGVTQTPRYLIKTRGQQVTLSCSPISGHRSVSWYQQTPGQGLQFLFEYFSETQRNKGNFPGRFSGRQFSNSRSEMNVSTLELGDSALYLCARDREWTEAFFGQGTRLTVV.

The chain combines TRBV12-3 or TRBV12-4 with TRBJ1-6; 7 bases agree with TRBD1. Losses at the gene ends were 4 bases for V and 7 bases for J; bases not matched to a gene: 4. This CDR3 region has 14 residues. In DNA form, the CDR3 reads TGTGCCAGCAGTTCGACAGGGAGGAATTCACCCCTCCACTTT. This translates into CASSSTGRNSPLHF.

The chain uses TRBV10-3 and TRBJ2-5; TRBD1 aligns across 7 bases. Germline V gene lookup returns CDR1 ENHRY and CDR2 SYGVKD. The CDR3 totals 14 residues. The junction had 10 bases not matched to a gene; V was cut back by 10 bases and J by 2 bases. As DNA, the CDR3 is TGTGCCAGCAGGCCAGGGGGAGCACAAGAGACCCAGTACTTC. Translation: CASRPGGAQETQYF.

The table lists this clonotype with many counts. The chain carries TRBV9 and TRBJ1-1, with D possibly matching TRBD1 (5 bases). This CDR3 is 14 amino acids long. Germline lookup yields CDR1 SGDLS and CDR2 YYNGEE. The V and J ends lost 4 bases and 1 base respectively, with 11 bases between them. CDR3 sequence reads: CASSPPGGNTEAFF. CDR3 sequence (DNA): TGTGCCAGCAGCCCTCCCGGGGGGAACACTGAAGCTTTCTTT.

The rearrangement links TRBV9 to TRBJ2-3; D is possibly TRBD1 or TRBD2 (5 bases each). The germline V gene encodes CDR1 SGDLS and CDR2 YYNGEE. The CDR3 is 15 residues long. V shed 2 bases and J shed 2 bases, with 12 bases lying between them. The CDR3 DNA follows: TGTGCCAGCAGCGTTCAAACGGGGCACACAGATACGCAGTATTTT. The encoded protein is CASSVQTGHTDTQYF.

This clonotype occurred a few times. V is TRBV18 and J is TRBJ1-5; possibly TRBD1 for D (6 bases). With 3 bases removed from V and 4 bases from J, the gap between germline ends came to 10 bases. Germline values: CDR1 KGHSH, CDR2 LQKENI. The CDR3 has 14 amino acids. This chain's CDR3 is CASSPGAPNQPQHF. CDR3 sequence (DNA): TGTGCCAGCTCACCGGGGGCGCCGAATCAGCCCCAGCATTTT.

This clonotype was counted at least ten times. The chain couples TRBV7-3 to TRBJ2-1; TRBD2 agrees at 14 bases. The trim removed 3 bases at V and 7 bases at J, leaving 5 bases unmatched. Germline V gene data show CDR1 as SGHTA and CDR2 as FQGTGA. The length of the CDR3 is 16 residues. The CDR3 DNA reads TGTGCCAGCAGCTTCGGACTAGCGGGAGGTAGGAATGAGCAGTTCTTC. It codes for CASSFGLAGGRNEQFF.